The T cell receptor beta chain under discussion was sequenced for a study of beta chain features in type 1 diabetes. Study observations and caveats: Whether TCRB rearrangement is influenced by HLA type went unresolved here. Patients with Type 1 diabetes showed moderately but significantly shorter TCRB CDR3s in all four CD4+ subsets.

Expressed TCRB transcripts were sequenced after all isolated RNA was converted to cDNA. Measured with immunoSEQ multiplex PCR; TCRdb has only the in-frame clones, and not every one. In the table there are just under 150,000 clones, about an eighth of which are singletons. Only one heparinised blood draw was taken per donor, and its volume averaged about 120 mL. CD4+ naive, central memory, regulatory and stem cell-like memory cells were sorted via CD45RO/CCR7/CD25/CD127/CD95/CD27. This CDR3 has 13 amino acids. The germline CDR1 and CDR2 sequences are SNHLY and FYNNEI. The V and J ends lost 4 bases and 6 bases, in that order; junction bases with no gene match: 6. This clone was counted only a few times. What it recognizes is unknown.

This chain joins TRBV2 and TRBJ2-7; the match to TRBD1 covers 7 bases. Sequencing was carried out using central memory CD4+ T cells from blood. This receptor was obtained from a man aged 18 to 29 with type 1 diabetes. The CDR3 loop reads CASSGGQRGEQYF. The CDR3 DNA is TGTGCCAGCAGTGGGGGACAGCGAGGCGAGCAGTACTTC.